The present entry profiles one T cell receptor (beta chain) with its context. The antigen remains unidentified. Every sample gave at least 5 micrograms of total RNA when it was extracted. The sample belongs to a study of blood T cells in healthy people across ages. Regarding the study as a whole: Both naive CD4+ cell counts and diversity were greater in long-lived donors than in aged donors.

This CDR3 contains 14 residues. V dropped 5 bases and J dropped 4 bases, with 14 bases sitting between them. Primers used in a second PCR of roughly 6 to 12 cycles were a sample-barcoded 5' primer and a J-beta primer mix. Each CDR3 protein is one row after TCRdb ran MiXCR on the 5' RACE reads. This table has some 1.5 million distinct CDR3 sequences, less than 45% appearing once. The rearrangement uses TRBV12-3 or TRBV12-4 and TRBJ2-5; D unresolved. The receptor was isolated from a young woman in good health. Sequenced material: blood. In nucleotides, the CDR3 is TGTGCCAGCAGTCCCGCTGTCAGAGGAGAGACCCAGTACTTC. As protein: CASSPAVRGETQYF.